This is a list of T cell receptor beta chains from one sample in a study of blood T cell repertoires in COVID-19. Here immunoSEQ multiplex PCR was the method, and the copy in TCRdb shows in-frame clones only, minus some. The data show a few hundred thousand clones, more than 75% seen once. Sequences were obtained from PBMCs or T cells enriched from blood (not recorded which). These TCRs come from a woman between 50 and 59 years old who had been exposed to COVID-19. The CDR3 runs from the conserved cysteine through the conserved F or W. D genes are given only for firm matches. Clone size, where shown, is once, few, many, or a class for clones that have expanded.

j_call v_call clone_size d_call cdr3_nt cdr3_aa
TRBJ1-1 TRBV6-5 . . TGTGCCAGCAGTTATGTTAGTACTAAGGCGACTGAAGCTTTCTTT CASSYVSTKATEAFF
TRBJ2-5 TRBV28 . TRBD1 TGTGCCAGCAGAAAGGGACAGGGGTACCAAGAGACCCAGTACTTC CASRKGQGYQETQYF
TRBJ1-3 TRBV9 few TRBD1 TGTGCCAGCAGCGCAGGGACAGGGCTAGGGAACACCATATATTTT CASSAGTGLGNTIYF
TRBJ1-1 TRBV27 many TRBD1 TGTGCCAGCAGACACCGGGACAGGGGCACTGAAGCTTTCTTT CASRHRDRGTEAFF
TRBJ2-2 TRBV11-2 few TRBD1 TGTGCCAGCAGCCCCCAGACAGGGCAGTTACGGGAGCTGTTTTTT CASSPQTGQLRELFF
TRBJ2-2 TRBV6-4 few . TGTGCCAGCATGGCTAGCGAGGCCGGGGAGCTGTTTTTT CASMASEAGELFF
TRBJ2-1 TRBV6-5 . . TGTGCCAGCCAAGACAGCTCCTACAATGAGCAGTTCTTC CASQDSSYNEQFF
TRBJ2-3 TRBV11-3 once TRBD2 TGTGCCAGCAGTTTCAGCGGGGGGCCGACAGATACGCAGTATTTT CASSFSGGPTDTQYF
TRBJ1-5 TRBV28 . TRBD1 TGTGCCAGCCCTTCGTCCCGACAGGGATCTCGAATATGGCATTTT CASPSSRQGSRIWHF
TRBJ1-1 TRBV19 . . TGTGCCAGTAGTATGAGGGCTACAGGGAATCTACCGGCTCGGGGAAGGAACACTGAAGCTTTCTTT CASSMRATGNLPARGRNTEAFF
TRBJ2-4 TRBV19 . TRBD1 TGTGCCAGTAGTGTGGGACAGGGATTAAACATTCAGTACTTC CASSVGQGLNIQYF
TRBJ1-1 TRBV9 . TRBD1 TGTGCCAGCAGCGTTACAGGGGAATCAGAAGCTTTCTTT CASSVTGESEAFF
TRBJ2-1 TRBV4-2 . . TGTGCCAGCAGCCCTCCCAACCGAGGGGGTCACAATGAGCAGTTCTTC CASSPPNRGGHNEQFF
TRBJ1-2 TRBV19 . . TGTGCCAGTAGTTCCTCAGGGATTGGGAACTATGGCTACACCTTC CASSSSGIGNYGYTF
TRBJ1-5 TRBV12-3/TRBV12-4 few . TGTGCCAGCACCTGGGGGCGCGATCAGCCCCAGCATTTT CASTWGRDQPQHF
TRBJ2-7 TRBV7-6 . TRBD2 TGTGCCAGCAGCCCGGGACTAGCGGGGGGGCGCTACGAGCAGTACTTC CASSPGLAGGRYEQYF
TRBJ1-1 TRBV28 . . TGTGCCAGCAGTTCCCTCCGGGGAGGGAACACTGAAGCTTTCTTT CASSSLRGGNTEAFF
TRBJ2-2 TRBV6-5 medium-sized . TGTGCCAGCATCGAGGACAGCACGAACACCGGGGAGCTGTTTTTT CASIEDSTNTGELFF
TRBJ2-3 TRBV18 . . TGTGCCAGCTCACCACCCGAACTCCTTAGCACAGATACGCAGTATTTT CASSPPELLSTDTQYF
TRBJ2-5 TRBV5-1 . TRBD2 TGCGCCAGCAGCTTGATAGCGGGGAGTCAAGAGACCCAGTACTTC CASSLIAGSQETQYF